The 9 T cell receptor beta chains below come from one sample, sequenced in a study of shared clonotypes between healthy human individuals. Only in-frame clones appear in the TCRdb table, and some are missing; sequencing was by immunoSEQ multiplex PCR. This table holds about 1.5 million clones, roughly 98% found once. Sequenced: naive CD4+ T cells sorted from blood. Subset denoted: CD45RA+ positively selected. The source is a man younger than 40 in good health.

The chain recombines TRBV5-1 with TRBJ2-3; 9 nucleotides align to TRBD2. V lost 7 bases, J lost 0 bases, and 3 bases stayed unmatched. CDR1 SGHRS and CDR2 YFSETQ come from the germline V gene. There are 14 residues in the CDR3. CDR3 in amino acids: CASRTSVSTDTQYF. CDR3 in DNA: TGCGCCAGCCGGACTAGCGTAAGCACAGATACGCAGTATTTT.

The rearrangement joins TRBV19 to TRBJ2-3; 11 nucleotides line up with TRBD1. Germline V gene sequence: CDR1 LNHDA, CDR2 SQIVND (reference sequence). The length of the CDR3 is 14 residues. Germline trimming cut 6 bases from V and 10 bases from J; bases unmatched to any gene: 9. The CDR3: CASRSGQGAIPQYF. Written as DNA, the CDR3 is TGTGCCAGTAGGAGTGGACAGGGGGCTATTCCGCAGTATTTT.

In its sample, this clone was seen once. Other DNA sequences from this sample encode an identical CDR3 as well. The chain recombines TRBV9 with TRBJ1-5; D uncertain. The CDR3 covers 15 residues. The germline CDR1 and CDR2 sequences are SGDLS and YYNGEE. V gave up 0 bases and J gave up 1 base, with 8 bases separating them. This CDR3 is CASSVGGRSNQPQHF. In DNA form, the CDR3 reads TGTGCCAGCAGCGTAGGGGGAAGGAGCAATCAGCCCCAGCATTTT.

The chain combines TRBV23-1 with TRBJ2-7, with a tentative D call TRBD2 (6 bases). Being an ORF, TRBV23-1 has a function that is uncertain. Trimming shortened V by 0 bases and J by 2 bases, and 17 bases separated the two germline ends. The CDR3 is 17 residues long. In DNA form, the CDR3 reads TGCGCCAGCAGTCAATCGTTGCAGGGAGGATTACCCTACGAGCAGTACTTC. Encoded protein: CASSQSLQGGLPYEQYF.

The chain is built from TRBV15 and TRBJ2-7, with TRBD1 identical over 10 bases. CDR1 is LNHNV and CDR2 is YYDKDF in the germline V gene (reference sequence). The length of the CDR3 is 16 residues. After removal of 1 base from V and 6 bases from J, the junction contained 9 bases not matched to a gene. The CDR3 sequence: CATSRVSGTGAGEQYF. CDR3 DNA: TGTGCCACCAGCAGAGTTTCCGGGACAGGGGCTGGCGAGCAGTACTTC.

The chain couples TRBV5-6 to TRBJ2-7; TRBD2 aligns across 10 bases. The CDR3 totals 17 residues. CDR1 SGHDT and CDR2 YYEEEE come from the germline V gene. V lost 3 bases, J lost 2 bases, and 11 bases stayed unmatched. The CDR3 nucleotides are TGTGCCAGCAGCTCCCTACTAGCGGGACCGCCACCCTACGAGCAGTACTTC. This gives the protein CASSSLLAGPPPYEQYF.

The chain links TRBV29-1 to TRBJ1-1, with 9 bases lining up with TRBD1. The length of the CDR3 is 14 residues. Germline-derived CDR1 and CDR2 are SQVTM and ANQGSEA. J gave up 4 bases and V 7 bases, and 10 bases lay outside the gene matches. The CDR3 DNA reads TGCAGCGCTGTGGGGACAGGGATTGGCACTGAAGCTTTCTTT. Protein sequence: CSAVGTGIGTEAFF.

CDR3 DNA: TGTGCCAGTAGTAAAAGTCCAAGCTCCTACAATGAGCAGTTCTTC. Translation gives CASSKSPSSYNEQFF. This chain connects TRBV19 to TRBJ2-1; the D is unclear. Germline V gives CDR1 LNHDA, CDR2 SQIVND (reference sequence). V was shortened by 4 bases and J by 0 bases, with 10 bases between the two germline ends. CDR3 length equals 15 residues.

As to this clone: Other DNA sequences in this sample translate to the same CDR3. This chain joins TRBV19 and TRBJ1-5, with D perhaps TRBD1 (6 bases). The CDR3 totals 15 residues. Germline V gives CDR1 LNHDA, CDR2 SQIVND (reference sequence). V lost 8 bases and J lost 0, with 14 bases in between. The chain's CDR3 is CASSPGQYSNQPQHF. DNA for the CDR3: TGTGCCAGTTCCCCGGGACAATATAGCAATCAGCCCCAGCATTTT.